A selection of T cell receptor beta chains follows, all from one sample in a study of cytomegalovirus exposure and HLA in healthy donors. Assay used: immunoSEQ multiplex PCR; TCRdb lists only in-frame clones, some missing. Of nearly 110,000 clones in the sample, around three quarters were seen once. The sequenced sample was PBMCs. These receptors originate from a male donor in good health and CMV-seronegative. Both conserved end residues are part of each CDR3.

length,V,CDR3
16,TRBV27,CASSSYVSGRADEQYF
17,TRBV7-9,CASSPRGRPATNEKLFF
15,TRBV6-4,CASSERADITGELFF
11,TRBV18,CASSSAGEPIF
14,TRBV30,CAWARGLATDTQYF
15,TRBV6-4,CASSDRAGGTDTQYF
15,TRBV2,CASSVLDRGNQPQHF
13,TRBV7-8,CASSAQGQETQYF
15,TRBV5-1,CASSFTSGSINEQYF
16,TRBV7-7,CASSPLVAGKSRELFF
15,TRBV27,CASSLSQGASDTQYF
16,TRBV27,CASSLSASGPWNEQFF
18,TRBV10-3,CAISKRQGNLKKNTEAFF
15,TRBV15,CATSTGTGGQETQYF
15,TRBV14,CASSPRDRARYGYTF
13,TRBV15,CATSAGGDYGYTF
15,TRBV5-1,CASSFRLAGEGEQYF
14,TRBV4-1,CASSSSGIYNEQFF
17,TRBV4-2,CASSQDAERLLSYEQYF
19,TRBV9,CASSVADGQGAVGANVLTF
16,TRBV11-2,CASSQFDSFSYNEQFF
15,TRBV19,CASGPGQGGGQPQHF
15,TRBV5-4,CASSQRTSGSDEQYF
16,TRBV19,CASSNTGGVPYNEQFF
19,TRBV15,CATSRDRASGRAKTDTQYF
15,TRBV10-2,CASQASGMVYNEQFF
16,TRBV5-4,CASSLDSSGSRETQYF
13,TRBV6-5,CASKSSGSYEQYF
12,TRBV25-1,CASISTGGGYTF
13,TRBV7-3,CASSPGQGNTIYF
15,TRBV11-2,CASSPDRVVPMGYTF
15,TRBV6-5,CASTSGTGGNQPQHF
18,TRBV5-6,CASSPVKAGHSGANVLTF
17,TRBV18,CASSPLLVAPKEETQYF
15,TRBV7-9,CASSFGQGINEKLFF
14,TRBV2,CASRGDFTADTQYF
15,TRBV7-6,CASSADFSVSDTQYF
15,TRBV30,CAWRQQGMVLHGYTF
13,TRBV7-3,CASSSDMGGEAFF
14,TRBV28,CASRTGTGNYGYTF
14,TRBV6-1,CASSEQGSSYEQYF
16,TRBV5-4,CASSTGLAGGTDTQYF
15,TRBV12-5,CASGQNRVRHTEAFF
12,TRBV29-1,CSVDRGNTEAFF
15,TRBV7-9,CASSFRQGAEDTIYF
13,TRBV29-1,CSVSPGEGGLKFF
12,TRBV28,CASRETGDEQFF
17,TRBV12-2,CASRLETQAGYGGEQYF
14,TRBV25-1,CASSAAGGPYEQYF
15,TRBV6-5,CASSPQGAWNQPQHF
13,TRBV19,CASGTGRRETQYF
13,TRBV2,CASRGSITGELFF
13,TRBV5-1,CASSLGSTYEQYF
17,TRBV7-7,CASSPRLAGPYAYEQYF
15,TRBV5-5,CASSQGLAGPNEQFF
14,TRBV28,CASSLGARVYGYTF
14,TRBV7-9,CASSFREVVDTIYF
15,TRBV6-4,CASSDLPERRLGAFF